This T cell receptor beta chain emerged from a study of human T cells and chemical hapten exposure. TCRdb processed the RACE reads anew with MiXCR; each CDR3 protein has one entry. Of about 120,000 distinct CDR3 sequences in the sample, around 13% were seen once. The J segment lost 4 bases and the V segment lost 4 bases, leaving 5 bases of the junction unmatched. Germline V lookup: CDR1 SGHVS, CDR2 FQNEAQ. The CDR3 consists of 15 residues. Time point reported: patch test 1, 2 weeks after DPC sensitization. Treatment given: therapeutic diphenylcyclopropenone sensitization with weekly scalp DPC. Study-level results: The study found that PT1 expanded TCR counts correlated positively with patch test score. Donors in the study had alopecia, meaning their immune response may differ from healthy people's.

To note about this clonotype: Its antigen is undetermined.

This receptor was identified in a man aged 18 to 30 with alopecia areata. Some clones in this sample may be carry-over from other donors' samples. V gene TRBV7-8 combines with J gene TRBJ2-3, with 10 bases matching TRBD2. The sequenced sample was whole blood, obtained in connection with sensitization to the hapten diphenylcyclopropenone (DPC). CDR3 in amino acids: CASSYGTSVSDTQYF. CDR3 coding DNA: TGTGCCAGCAGCTACGGGACTAGCGTGTCAGATACGCAGTATTTT.